This is a list of T cell receptor beta chains from one sample in a study of cytotoxic CD8 clonotypes in ibrutinib-treated CLL. Clones were sequenced by immunoSEQ multiplex PCR, and TCRdb holds only the in-frame ones, with some missing. The sample has some 170,000 clones, more than 70% seen once. The source was PBMCs, collected at disease progression, from a patient treated with ibrutinib. The receptors stem from a human donor with chronic lymphocytic leukemia. CDR3s include the opening cysteine and the closing phenylalanine or tryptophan. D genes are given only for firm matches. Size is omitted from some rows. Given values are once, few, many or a class for expanded clones.

v_call	d_call	clone_size	j_call	cdr3_aa	cdr3_nt
TRBV29-1	-	medium-sized	TRBJ1-2	CSAGGGAVGYTF	TGCAGCGCCGGAGGGGGAGCGGTGGGCTACACCTTC
TRBV6-1	TRBD1	-	TRBJ1-2	CASSETGRYYGYTF	TGTGCCAGCAGTGAGACAGGGAGATACTATGGCTACACCTTC
TRBV7-3	TRBD2	-	TRBJ2-5	CASSASGTKKETQYF	TGTGCCAGCAGCGCATCCGGGACTAAGAAAGAGACCCAGTACTTC
TRBV7-3	-	few	TRBJ1-1	CASSLNRNTEAFF	TGTGCCAGCAGCTTAAACAGGAACACTGAAGCTTTCTTT
TRBV19	TRBD1	few	TRBJ1-2	CASSMGQGAYGYTF	TGTGCCAGTAGTATGGGACAGGGCGCCTATGGCTACACCTTC
TRBV6-4	-	-	TRBJ2-2	CASSIFPSGVTATGELFF	TGTGCCAGCAGTATCTTTCCATCAGGGGTGACGGCCACCGGGGAGCTGTTTTTT
TRBV5-6	-	-	TRBJ2-1	CASSYWGDRVKQFF	TGTGCCAGCAGCTATTGGGGGGATAGGGTAAAGCAGTTCTTC
TRBV19	-	-	TRBJ2-1	CASSATRGSSYNEQFF	TGTGCCAGTAGTGCTACCCGGGGGAGCTCCTACAATGAGCAGTTCTTC
TRBV4-2	TRBD2	-	TRBJ2-7	CASSQEAGLAGLEQYF	TGTGCCAGCAGCCAAGAGGCGGGACTAGCGGGTTTAGAGCAGTACTTC
TRBV19	-	-	TRBJ1-5	CASSIRGISQPQHF	TGTGCCAGTAGTATACGGGGGATTAGTCAGCCCCAGCATTTT
TRBV2	-	-	TRBJ1-5	CASSVWVNQPQHF	TGTGCCAGCAGTGTTTGGGTGAATCAGCCCCAGCATTTT
TRBV5-1	-	-	TRBJ2-2	CASRRPGVNTGELFF	TGCGCCAGCAGACGACCGGGAGTTAACACCGGGGAGCTGTTTTTT
TRBV15	-	-	TRBJ1-1	CATSRGLVGTEAFF	TGTGCCACCAGCAGAGGATTAGTGGGCACTGAAGCTTTCTTT
TRBV5-6	-	-	TRBJ2-5	CASSLAGSLKTQYF	TGTGCCAGCAGCTTGGCGGGATCTTTGAAGACCCAGTACTTC
TRBV11-1	TRBD2	-	TRBJ2-3	CASSPGLAGGFADTQYF	TGTGCCAGCAGCCCGGGACTAGCGGGAGGTTTCGCAGATACGCAGTATTTT
TRBV10-2	TRBD2	-	TRBJ2-7	CASRDGLAGNSYEQYF	TGCGCCAGCAGGGATGGACTAGCGGGAAATTCGTACGAGCAGTACTTC
TRBV6-5	-	-	TRBJ1-1	CASSSATGDTEAFF	TGTGCCAGCAGTTCCGCAACAGGAGACACTGAAGCTTTCTTT
TRBV28	TRBD2	-	TRBJ2-6	CASSSFPGGPRLSSGANVLTF	TGTGCCAGCAGTTCTTTCCCGGGAGGGCCCAGACTAAGCTCTGGGGCCAACGTCCTGACTTTC
TRBV30	TRBD2	-	TRBJ2-7	CAWSDGGGDEQYF	TGTGCCTGGAGTGACGGGGGAGGGGACGAGCAGTACTTC
TRBV7-3	-	-	TRBJ2-1	CASSLRAYNEQFF	TGTGCCAGCAGCTTGAGGGCTTACAATGAGCAGTTCTTC
TRBV5-1	-	-	TRBJ1-1	CASSLVSGEAFF	TGCGCCAGCAGCTTGGTGTCAGGGGAAGCTTTCTTT
TRBV14	TRBD2	-	TRBJ2-5	CASSENILAGERETQYF	TGTGCCAGCAGCGAGAACATACTAGCGGGAGAACGAGAGACCCAGTACTTC
TRBV9	TRBD2	-	TRBJ2-7	CASSLRGTSMEQYF	TGTGCCAGCAGCCTTAGAGGGACTAGCATGGAGCAGTACTTC
TRBV19	TRBD2	once	TRBJ2-3	CASTTPRREVGSDTQYF	TGTGCCAGTACCACACCCCGGCGGGAGGTTGGGTCAGATACGCAGTATTTT
TRBV10-2	TRBD1	once	TRBJ1-3	CASSPGQGSGNTIYF	TGCGCCAGCAGTCCCGGACAGGGCAGTGGAAACACCATATATTTT
TRBV4-1	TRBD2	-	TRBJ2-1	CASSQDQAGASYNEQFF	TGCGCCAGCAGCCAAGATCAAGCGGGGGCCTCCTACAATGAGCAGTTCTTC
TRBV27	-	-	TRBJ2-7	CASGSTNLYEQYF	TGTGCCAGCGGGTCCACGAACCTCTACGAGCAGTACTTC
TRBV10-1	-	-	TRBJ2-3	CASSESTLGTQYF	TGCGCCAGCAGTGAGTCGACTCTTGGCACGCAGTATTTT
TRBV27	-	-	TRBJ1-1	CASSLFFDARTEAFF	TGTGCCAGCAGTTTATTCTTTGACGCGCGGACTGAAGCTTTCTTT
TRBV4-1	-	few	TRBJ2-4	CASSQTGWGSAKNIQYF	TGCGCCAGCAGCCAAACGGGGTGGGGTTCAGCCAAAAACATTCAGTACTTC
TRBV30	-	-	TRBJ1-1	CAWMYGGRRRNEAFF	TGTGCCTGGATGTACGGGGGGCGTCGTAGGAATGAAGCTTTCTTT
TRBV7-9	-	-	TRBJ1-3	CASTLFSSGNTIYF	TGTGCCAGCACCTTATTCAGCTCTGGAAACACCATATATTTT
TRBV4-2	-	-	TRBJ2-5	CASSQDDQGWETQYF	TGTGCCAGCAGCCAAGACGATCAGGGTTGGGAGACCCAGTACTTC